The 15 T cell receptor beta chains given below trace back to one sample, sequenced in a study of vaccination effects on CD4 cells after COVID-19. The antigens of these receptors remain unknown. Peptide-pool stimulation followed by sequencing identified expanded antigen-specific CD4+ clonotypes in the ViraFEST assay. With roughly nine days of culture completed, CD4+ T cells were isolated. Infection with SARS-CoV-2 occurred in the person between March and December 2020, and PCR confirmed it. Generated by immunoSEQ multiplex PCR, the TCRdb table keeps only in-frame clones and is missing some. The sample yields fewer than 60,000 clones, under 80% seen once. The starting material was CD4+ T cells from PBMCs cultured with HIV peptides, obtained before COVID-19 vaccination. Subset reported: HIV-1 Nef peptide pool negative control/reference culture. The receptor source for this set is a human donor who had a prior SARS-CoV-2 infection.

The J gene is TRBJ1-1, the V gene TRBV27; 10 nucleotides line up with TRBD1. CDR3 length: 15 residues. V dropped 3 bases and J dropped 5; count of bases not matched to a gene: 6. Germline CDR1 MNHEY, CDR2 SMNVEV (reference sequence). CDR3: CASSFGTGVGTEAFF. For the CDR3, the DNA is TGTGCCAGCAGTTTTGGGACAGGGGTGGGTACTGAAGCTTTCTTT.

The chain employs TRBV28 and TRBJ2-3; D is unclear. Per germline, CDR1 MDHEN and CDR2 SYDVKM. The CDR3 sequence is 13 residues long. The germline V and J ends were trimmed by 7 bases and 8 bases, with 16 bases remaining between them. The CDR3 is CASMRPHQGTQYF. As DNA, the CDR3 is TGTGCCAGCATGAGGCCCCACCAAGGTACGCAGTATTTT.

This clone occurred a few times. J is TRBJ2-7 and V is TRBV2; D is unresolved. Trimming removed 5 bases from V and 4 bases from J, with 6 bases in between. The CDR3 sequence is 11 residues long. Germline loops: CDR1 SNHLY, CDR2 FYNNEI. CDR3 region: CASSMGYEQYF. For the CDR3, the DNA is TGTGCCAGCAGTATGGGGTACGAGCAGTACTTC.

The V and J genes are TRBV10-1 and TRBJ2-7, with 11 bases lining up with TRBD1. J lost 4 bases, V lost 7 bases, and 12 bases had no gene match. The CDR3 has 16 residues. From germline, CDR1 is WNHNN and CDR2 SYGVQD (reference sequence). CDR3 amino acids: CASKMDRGRPPYEQYF. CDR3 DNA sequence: TGCGCCAGCAAGATGGACAGGGGGCGCCCACCTTACGAGCAGTACTTC.

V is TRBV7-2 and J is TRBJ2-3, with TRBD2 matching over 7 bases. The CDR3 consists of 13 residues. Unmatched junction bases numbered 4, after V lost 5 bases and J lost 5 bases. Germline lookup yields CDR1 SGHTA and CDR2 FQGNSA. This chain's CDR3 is CASSPPGGDTQYF. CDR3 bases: TGTGCCAGCAGCCCTCCGGGGGGAGATACGCAGTATTTT. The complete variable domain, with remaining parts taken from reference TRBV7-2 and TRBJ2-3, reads GAGVSQSPSNKVTEKGKDVELRCDPISGHTALYWYRQSLGQGLEFLIYFQGNSAPDKSGLPSDRFSAERTGGSVSTLTIQRTQQEDSAVYLCASSPPGGDTQYFGPGTRLTVL.

CDR3 nucleotides: TGTGCCAGCAGCTTAGTACCACGGGAGACCCAGTACTTC. This gives the protein CASSLVPRETQYF. V and J are TRBV7-9 and TRBJ2-5; D not resolved. Trimming took 1 base from V and 5 from J, leaving 8 bases between them. Germline V gene data show CDR1 as SEHNR and CDR2 as FQNEAQ (reference sequence). The length of the CDR3 is 13 residues. The full variable domain, its missing parts supplied by reference TRBV7-9 and TRBJ2-5, is DTGVSQNPRHKITKRGQNVTFRCDPISEHNRLYWYRQTLGQGPEFLTYFQNEAQLEKSRLLSDRFSAERPKGSFSTLEIQRTEQGDSAMYLCASSLVPRETQYFGPGTRLLVL.

The DNA of the CDR3 is TGTGCCAGCAGCGTCCCGGGACTAGCGGGAGGATTGAACACCGGGGAGCTGTTTTTT. Translation: CASSVPGLAGGLNTGELFF. This rearrangement joins TRBV9 to TRBJ2-2; 15 bases line up with TRBD2. V was pared by 2 bases and J by 1 base, with 6 bases of the junction left unmatched. The length of the CDR3 is 19 residues. CDR1 SGDLS and CDR2 YYNGEE come from the germline V gene. The full variable domain, with the rest looked up from reference TRBV9 and TRBJ2-2, is DSGVTQTPKHLITATGQRVTLRCSPRSGDLSVYWYQQSLDQGLQFLIQYYNGEERAKGNILERFSAQQFPDLHSELNLSSLELGDSALYFCASSVPGLAGGLNTGELFFGEGSRLTVL.

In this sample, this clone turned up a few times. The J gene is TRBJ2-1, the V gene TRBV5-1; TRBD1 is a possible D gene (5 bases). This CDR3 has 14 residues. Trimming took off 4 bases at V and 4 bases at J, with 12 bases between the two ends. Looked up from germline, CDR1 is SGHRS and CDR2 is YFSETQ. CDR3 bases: TGCGCCAGCAGCCCCGGAGACAGATACAATGAGCAGTTCTTC. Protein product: CASSPGDRYNEQFF.

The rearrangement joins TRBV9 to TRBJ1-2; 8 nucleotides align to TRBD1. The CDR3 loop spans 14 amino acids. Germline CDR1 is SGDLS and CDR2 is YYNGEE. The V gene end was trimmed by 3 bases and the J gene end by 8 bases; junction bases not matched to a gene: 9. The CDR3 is CASSAQNRGGGYTF. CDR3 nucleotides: TGTGCCAGCAGCGCCCAAAACAGGGGGGGAGGCTACACCTTC.

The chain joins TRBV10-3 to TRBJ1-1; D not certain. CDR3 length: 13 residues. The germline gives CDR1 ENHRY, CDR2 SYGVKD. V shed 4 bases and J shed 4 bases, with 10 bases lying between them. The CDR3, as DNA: TGTGCCATCAGTGGACAATGGAGCACTGAAGCTTTCTTT. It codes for CAISGQWSTEAFF.

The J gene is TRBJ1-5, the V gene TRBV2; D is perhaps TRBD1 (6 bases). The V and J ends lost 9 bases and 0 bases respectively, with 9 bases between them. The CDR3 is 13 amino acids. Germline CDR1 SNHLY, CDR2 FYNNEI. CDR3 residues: CARATGSNQPQHF. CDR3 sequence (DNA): TGTGCCAGGGCGACAGGTAGCAATCAGCCCCAGCATTTT.

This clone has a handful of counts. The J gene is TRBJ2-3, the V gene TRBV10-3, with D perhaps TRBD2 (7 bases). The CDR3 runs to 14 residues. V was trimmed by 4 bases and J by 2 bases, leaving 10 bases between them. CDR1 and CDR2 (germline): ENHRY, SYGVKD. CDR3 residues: CAISGGGATDTQYF. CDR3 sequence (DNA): TGTGCCATCAGTGGAGGGGGGGCCACAGATACGCAGTATTTT.

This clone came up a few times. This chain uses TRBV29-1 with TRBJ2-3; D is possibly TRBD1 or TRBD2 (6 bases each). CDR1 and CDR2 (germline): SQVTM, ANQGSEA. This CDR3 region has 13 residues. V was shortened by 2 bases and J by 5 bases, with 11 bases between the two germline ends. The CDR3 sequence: CSVEPGGLDTQYF. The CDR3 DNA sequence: TGCAGCGTTGAACCCGGGGGCTTAGATACGCAGTATTTT.

The DNA of the CDR3 is TGTGCCAGCAGCCCCGACCGGGCAGATACGCAGTATTTT. It translates to CASSPDRADTQYF. The genes are TRBV5-4 and TRBJ2-3; D is ambiguous. The germline V and J ends were trimmed by 4 bases and 4 bases, with 10 bases remaining between them. The CDR3 consists of 13 residues. Germline values: CDR1 SGHNT, CDR2 YYREEE (reference sequence).

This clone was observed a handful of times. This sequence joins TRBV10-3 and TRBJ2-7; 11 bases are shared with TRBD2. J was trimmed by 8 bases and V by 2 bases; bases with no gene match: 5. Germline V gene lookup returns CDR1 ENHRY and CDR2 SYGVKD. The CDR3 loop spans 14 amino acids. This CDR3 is CAISEEGTSGKQYF. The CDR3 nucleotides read TGTGCCATCAGTGAGGAGGGGACTAGCGGTAAGCAGTACTTC.